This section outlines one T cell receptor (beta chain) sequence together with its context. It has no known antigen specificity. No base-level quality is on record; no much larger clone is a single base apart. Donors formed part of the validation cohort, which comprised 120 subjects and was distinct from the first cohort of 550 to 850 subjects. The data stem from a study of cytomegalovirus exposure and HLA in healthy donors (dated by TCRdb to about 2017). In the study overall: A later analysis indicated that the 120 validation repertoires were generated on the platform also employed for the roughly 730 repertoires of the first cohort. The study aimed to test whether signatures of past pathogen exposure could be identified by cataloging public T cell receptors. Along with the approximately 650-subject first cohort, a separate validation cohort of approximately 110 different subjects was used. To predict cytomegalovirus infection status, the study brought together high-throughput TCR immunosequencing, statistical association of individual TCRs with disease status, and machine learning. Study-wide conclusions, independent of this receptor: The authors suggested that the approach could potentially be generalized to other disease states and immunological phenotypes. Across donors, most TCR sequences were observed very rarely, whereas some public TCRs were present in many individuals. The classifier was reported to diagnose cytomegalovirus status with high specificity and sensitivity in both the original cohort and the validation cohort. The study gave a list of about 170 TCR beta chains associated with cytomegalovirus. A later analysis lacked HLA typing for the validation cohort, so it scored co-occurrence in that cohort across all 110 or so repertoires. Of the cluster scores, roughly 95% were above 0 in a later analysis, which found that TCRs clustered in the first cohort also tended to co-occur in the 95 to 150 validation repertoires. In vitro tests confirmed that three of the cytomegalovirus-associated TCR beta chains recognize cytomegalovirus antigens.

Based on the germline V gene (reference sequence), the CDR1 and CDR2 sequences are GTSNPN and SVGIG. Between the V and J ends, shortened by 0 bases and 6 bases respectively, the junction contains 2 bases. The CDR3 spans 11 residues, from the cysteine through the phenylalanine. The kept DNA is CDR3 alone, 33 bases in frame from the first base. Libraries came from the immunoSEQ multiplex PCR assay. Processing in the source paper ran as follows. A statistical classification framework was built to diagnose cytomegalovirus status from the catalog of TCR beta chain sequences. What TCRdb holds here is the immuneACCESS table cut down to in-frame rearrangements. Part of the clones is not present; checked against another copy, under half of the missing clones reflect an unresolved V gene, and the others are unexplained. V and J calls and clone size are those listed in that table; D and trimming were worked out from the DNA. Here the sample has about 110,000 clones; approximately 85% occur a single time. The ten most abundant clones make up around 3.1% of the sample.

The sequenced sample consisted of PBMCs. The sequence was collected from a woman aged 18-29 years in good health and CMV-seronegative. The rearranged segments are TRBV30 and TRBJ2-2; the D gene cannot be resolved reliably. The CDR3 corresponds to CAWSVAGELFF. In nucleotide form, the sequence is TGTGCCTGGAGTGTCGCCGGGGAGCTGTTTTTT. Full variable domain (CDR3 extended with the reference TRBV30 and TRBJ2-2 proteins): SQTIHQWPATLVQPVGSPLSLECTVEGTSNPNLYWYRQAAGRGLQLLFYSVGIGQISSEVPQNLSASRPQDRQFILSSKKLLLSDSGFYLCAWSVAGELFFGEGSRLTVL.